A single sample gave rise to the 20 T cell receptor beta chains below, sequenced in a study of cytomegalovirus exposure and HLA in healthy donors. This PCR relied on a set of 60 Vbeta primers and 13 Jbeta primers. Assay: immunoSEQ multiplex PCR; the TCRdb copy retains only in-frame clones and omits some. The table has about 260,000 clones, approximately 85% seen once. Source material: PBMCs. The receptor set was obtained from a woman in her thirties or forties in good health and CMV-seropositive.

The chain recombines TRBV7-8 with TRBJ2-1, with D possibly matching TRBD2 (6 bases). Germline V gives CDR1 SGHVS, CDR2 FQNEAQ. Trimming left V 0 bases short and J 1 base short, with 10 bases between. The CDR3 extends over 16 amino acids. CDR3 coding DNA: TGTGCCAGCAGCTTAGCCGGAGGGACGTCCTACAATGAGCAGTTCTTC. Residues: CASSLAGGTSYNEQFF.

The V and J genes are TRBV11-3 and TRBJ1-1; 8 nucleotides align to TRBD1. Germline V CDR1 and CDR2: SGHNT, YENEEA. The J segment lost 4 bases and the V segment lost 1 base, leaving 5 bases of the junction unmatched. The CDR3 spans 15 residues. The CDR3 coding sequence is TGTGCCAGCAGCTTAGGGTTACAGGGGGGCACTGAAGCTTTCTTT. It specifies CASSLGLQGGTEAFF.

The chain recombines TRBV18 with TRBJ2-7; tentatively, D is TRBD1 (6 bases). This CDR3 comprises 15 residues. CDR1 is KGHSH, CDR2 LQKENI, per germline. Trimming removed 3 bases at V and 2 bases at J, with 14 bases between. The CDR3 is CASSPGAGFPYEQYF. CDR3 sequence (DNA): TGTGCCAGCTCACCGGGGGCAGGGTTCCCCTACGAGCAGTACTTC.

The chain uses TRBV5-1 and TRBJ2-1; TRBD2 matches at 7 bases. V lost 0 bases and J lost 4; bases outside the gene matches: 7. Germline CDR1 is SGHRS and CDR2 is YFSETQ. This CDR3 has 16 residues. This CDR3 is CASSLASGTKYNEQFF. In nucleotides, the CDR3 is TGCGCCAGCAGCTTGGCCTCCGGGACTAAGTACAATGAGCAGTTCTTC.

This sequence joins TRBV7-8 and TRBJ1-2, with a weak D call TRBD1 (5 bases). V gave up 6 bases and J gave up 10 bases, with 18 bases separating them. Germline V gene sequence: CDR1 SGHVS, CDR2 FQNEAQ. The CDR3 totals 13 residues. CDR3 sequence reads: CASRPVLAGVYTF. The CDR3 DNA is TGTGCCAGCAGACCGGTCCTCGCGGGGGTCTACACCTTC.

This clone was seen only a few times. The V call is TRBV7-9, the J call TRBJ2-1; TRBD2 matches at 13 bases. V lost 4 bases, J lost 7 bases, and 7 bases stayed unmatched. The length of the CDR3 is 16 residues. The germline gives CDR1 SEHNR, CDR2 FQNEAQ (reference sequence). As DNA, the CDR3 is TGTGCCAGCAGCTCTACGGGGGGACTAGCGGGAAATGAGCAGTTCTTC. It encodes CASSSTGGLAGNEQFF.

The gene calls are TRBV11-2 and TRBJ2-7; D possibly corresponds to TRBD1 (6 bases). The CDR3 consists of 14 residues. The germline V and J ends were trimmed by 3 bases and 7 bases, with 16 bases remaining between them. Looked up from germline, CDR1 is SGHAT and CDR2 is FQNNGV. The CDR3 protein is CASSLSQGGWEQYF. The CDR3 region has the DNA TGTGCCAGCAGCTTGTCACAGGGCGGGTGGGAGCAGTACTTC.

V is TRBV30 and J is TRBJ1-1; TRBD1 matches at 7 bases. This CDR3 is built from 14 residues. Trimming took 6 bases from V and 1 from J; bases not matched to a gene: 8. CDR1 and CDR2 from the germline V gene are GTSNPN and SVGIG (reference sequence). CDR3 loop: CACGNRGSNTEAFF. CDR3 DNA sequence: TGTGCCTGCGGAAACAGGGGCTCGAACACTGAAGCTTTCTTT.

This rearrangement joins TRBV7-9 to TRBJ1-1; D is uncertain. Trimming took off 5 bases at V and 2 bases at J, with 12 bases between the two ends. The V gene's germline CDR1 is SEHNR and CDR2 FQNEAQ (reference sequence). CDR3 size: 14 residues. The CDR3 nucleotides are TGTGCCAGCAGCGTAGAACTAGGTAACACTGAAGCTTTCTTT. Translation gives CASSVELGNTEAFF.

Notes on this clone: A read error may produce the germline difference seen at one junction end. This chain uses TRBV2 with TRBJ2-6; the D gene is possibly TRBD1 (5 bases). CDR3 length: 14 amino acids. CDR1 and CDR2 from the germline V gene are SNHLY and FYNNEI. CDR3 protein: CASEKESGANGLTF. CDR3 bases: TGTGCCAGCGAGAAGGAGTCTGGGGCCAACGGCCTGACTTTC.

V usage is TRBV6-1 and J usage is TRBJ2-2, with 11 bases aligning to TRBD2. Germline V lookup: CDR1 MNHNS, CDR2 SASEGT. J lost 6 bases, V lost 8 bases, and 5 bases had no gene match. The CDR3 runs to 14 residues. In DNA form, the CDR3 reads TGTGCCAGCGCAGGACTAGCGGGTCCCGGGGAGCTGTTTTTT. This gives the protein CASAGLAGPGELFF.

V usage is TRBV28 and J usage is TRBJ2-2; D is ambiguous. The CDR3 covers 12 residues. V was trimmed by 6 bases and J by 7 bases, leaving 9 bases between them. Germline values: CDR1 MDHEN, CDR2 SYDVKM. For the CDR3, the DNA is TGTGCCAGCAGCTCACGACTCGGGGAGCTGTTTTTT. Protein sequence: CASSSRLGELFF.

V and J are TRBV19 and TRBJ1-3, with a weak D call TRBD1 (6 bases). CDR3 length equals 15 residues. Germline CDR1 and CDR2: LNHDA and SQIVND (reference sequence). The V and J ends lost 6 bases and 4 bases respectively, with 16 bases between them. CDR3 amino acids: CASRILTGIGNTIYF. CDR3 coding DNA: TGTGCCAGTAGGATACTAACAGGGATCGGAAACACCATATATTTT.

The J gene is TRBJ1-2, the V gene TRBV2, with 7 bases lining up with TRBD1. Germline assignment: CDR1 SNHLY and CDR2 FYNNEI. J gave up 7 bases and V 0 bases, and 5 bases lay outside the gene matches. The CDR3 extends over 14 amino acids. CDR3 in DNA: TGTGCCAGCAGTGAAGCTACCGGGACAGTTGGCTACACCTTC. This codes for CASSEATGTVGYTF.

V is TRBV7-9 and J is TRBJ2-7, with 8 bases fitting TRBD1. The CDR3 has 15 amino acids. Germline V gives CDR1 SEHNR, CDR2 FQNEAQ (reference sequence). V was clipped by 2 bases and J by 7 bases; unmatched bases: 10. The CDR3 loop is CASSLSRAGQAEQYF. The CDR3 nucleotides are TGTGCCAGCAGCTTAAGTAGGGCGGGACAGGCGGAGCAGTACTTC.

The gene calls are TRBV7-9 and TRBJ1-4; 10 nucleotides align to TRBD1. V shed 1 base, J shed 2 bases, and the junction held 10 bases outside the gene matches. The CDR3 extends over 19 amino acids. CDR1 and CDR2 from the germline V gene are SEHNR and FQNEAQ (reference sequence). The CDR3 DNA sequence: TGTGCCAGCAGCTTAGGGACGACAGGGGGCCTTTGGACTAATGAAAAACTGTTTTTT. Translating it yields CASSLGTTGGLWTNEKLFF.

The J gene is TRBJ2-3, the V gene TRBV19, with D perhaps TRBD1 (6 bases). Deletions cut 6 bases from V and 4 bases from J, with 14 bases between. Germline values: CDR1 LNHDA, CDR2 SQIVND (reference sequence). The CDR3 has 14 residues. CDR3 protein: CASRLGQPPDTQYF. The CDR3 DNA follows: TGTGCCAGTAGGCTAGGACAGCCCCCAGATACGCAGTATTTT.

The chain carries TRBV28 and TRBJ1-5; TRBD1 matches 7 bases. CDR3 length: 16 residues. Losses at the gene ends were 6 bases for V and 2 bases for J; bases not matched to a gene: 10. Germline CDR1 and CDR2: MDHEN and SYDVKM. CDR3 protein: CASSVTGARGNQPQHF. The CDR3 region has the DNA TGTGCCAGCAGCGTCACAGGGGCTCGTGGCAATCAGCCCCAGCATTTT.

The rearrangement links TRBV10-3 to TRBJ2-3; TRBD2 matches at 9 bases. Germline CDR1 ENHRY, CDR2 SYGVKD. The trim removed 4 bases at V and 3 bases at J, leaving 11 bases unmatched. This CDR3 region has 17 residues. In nucleotides, the CDR3 is TGTGCCATCAGTGGGACAATTACTAGCGGGCTAACAGATACGCAGTATTTT. The encoded protein is CAISGTITSGLTDTQYF.

The rearrangement links TRBV10-3 to TRBJ1-1; D is possibly TRBD1 (5 bases). Looked up from germline, CDR1 is ENHRY and CDR2 is SYGVKD. V was shortened by 3 bases and J by 1 base, with 6 bases between the two germline ends. The CDR3 covers 13 residues. CDR3 bases: TGTGCCATCAGTGACCAGGGGAACACTGAAGCTTTCTTT. This encodes CAISDQGNTEAFF.